This TCR beta chain derives from a study of T cells in localized non-small cell lung cancer. Points from the study as a whole: In the blood, greater T cell density corresponded to longer overall survival. Paired adjacent lung recovered a median roughly 60 of the top 100 tumor clones. Heterogeneity within the tumor remains possible, as just one region underwent sequencing.

As regards this clone: Its antigen is undetermined.

The protocol was immunoSEQ multiplex PCR, while the TCRdb copy is restricted to in-frame clones and leaves out a portion. The sample shows around 41,000 clones, around 86% of them seen only once. V lost 7 bases, J lost 6 bases, and 14 bases lay in between. Germline V CDR1 and CDR2: LNHDA, SQIVND (reference sequence). The CDR3 has 13 residues. The receptor was derived from a man aged 35 to 70 with stage I lung adenocarcinoma. V gene TRBV19 combines with J gene TRBJ2-3; D could derive from TRBD1 or TRBD2 (5 bases each). The sample here was peripheral blood, taken before any cancer treatment. CDR3 amino acids: CASKGVGPDTQYF. In DNA form, the CDR3 reads TGTGCCAGTAAGGGAGTGGGGCCCGATACGCAGTATTTT.